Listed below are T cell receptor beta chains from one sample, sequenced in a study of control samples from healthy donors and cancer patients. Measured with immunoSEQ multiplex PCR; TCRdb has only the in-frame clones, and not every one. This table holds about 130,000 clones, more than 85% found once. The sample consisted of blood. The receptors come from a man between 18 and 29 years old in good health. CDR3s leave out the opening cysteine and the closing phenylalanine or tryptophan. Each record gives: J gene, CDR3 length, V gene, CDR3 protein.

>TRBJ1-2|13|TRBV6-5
ASSYSETGLYGYT
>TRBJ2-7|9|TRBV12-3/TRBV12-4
ASGGGGEQY
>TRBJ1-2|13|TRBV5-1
ASSSGRESNYGYT
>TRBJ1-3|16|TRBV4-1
ASSQPRQGTSSGNTIY
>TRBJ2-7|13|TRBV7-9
ASSLAGARIYEQY
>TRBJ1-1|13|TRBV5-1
ASSLVSPPKTEAF
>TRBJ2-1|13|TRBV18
ASSPPGQTYNEQF
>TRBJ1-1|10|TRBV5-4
ASSFGNTEAF
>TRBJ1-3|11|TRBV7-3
ASSFRDGNTIY
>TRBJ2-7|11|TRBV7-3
ASSAAGAYEQY
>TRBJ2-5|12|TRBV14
ASSQPGTSETQY
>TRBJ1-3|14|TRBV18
ASSPLRDYSGNTIY
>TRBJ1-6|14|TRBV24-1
ATLHWVGTLNSPLH
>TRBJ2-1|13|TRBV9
ASSVTRTGYNEQF
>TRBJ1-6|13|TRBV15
ATSRDRVMNSPLH
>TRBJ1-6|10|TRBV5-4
ASSHEGSPLH
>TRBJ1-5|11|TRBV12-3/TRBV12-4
ASSFMSNQPQH
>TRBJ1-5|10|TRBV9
ASSRGNQPQH
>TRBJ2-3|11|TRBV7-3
ASSETATDTQY
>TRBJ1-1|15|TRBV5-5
ASSLAPGLARDTEAF
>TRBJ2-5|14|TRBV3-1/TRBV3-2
ASSPSSGGAVETQY
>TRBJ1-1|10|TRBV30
AWGGGVAEAF
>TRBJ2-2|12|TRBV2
ASRGLANTGELF
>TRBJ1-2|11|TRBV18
ASSPGTAYGYT
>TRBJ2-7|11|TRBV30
AWSSRSSYEQY
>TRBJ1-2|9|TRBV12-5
ASGSDPGYT
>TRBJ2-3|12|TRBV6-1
ASSETLRTDTQY
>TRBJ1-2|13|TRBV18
ASSPLQETNYGYT
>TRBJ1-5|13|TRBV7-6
ASSLEQGFNQPQH